This TCR beta chain appears in the sequencing data of a study of patients and donors after allogeneic stem cell transplantation. Per the germline V gene, CDR1 is GTSNPN and CDR2 is SVGIG (reference sequence). Trimming removed 3 bases from V and 1 base from J; junction bases left unmatched: 6. The CDR3 is 15 amino acids. MiXCR, run by TCRdb on the RT-PCR reads, gives a single entry per CDR3 protein. The table records 400,000 to 450,000 distinct CDR3 sequences, 16% of them present only once. The chain combines TRBV30 with TRBJ1-5, with 7 nucleotides matching TRBD1. Sequencing was done on a sample of blood, either unsorted or a sorted T cell fraction (not recorded which). This TCR derives from a human donor who was either an allogeneic HSCT recipient or a stem cell or donor lymphocyte infusion donor (not recorded which). It is not recorded whose cells these are; they may come from a transplant donor. CDR3 bases: TGTGCCTGGAGCCTCCGACAGGGAAGCAATCAGCCCCAGCATTTT. Protein product: CAWSLRQGSNQPQHF.